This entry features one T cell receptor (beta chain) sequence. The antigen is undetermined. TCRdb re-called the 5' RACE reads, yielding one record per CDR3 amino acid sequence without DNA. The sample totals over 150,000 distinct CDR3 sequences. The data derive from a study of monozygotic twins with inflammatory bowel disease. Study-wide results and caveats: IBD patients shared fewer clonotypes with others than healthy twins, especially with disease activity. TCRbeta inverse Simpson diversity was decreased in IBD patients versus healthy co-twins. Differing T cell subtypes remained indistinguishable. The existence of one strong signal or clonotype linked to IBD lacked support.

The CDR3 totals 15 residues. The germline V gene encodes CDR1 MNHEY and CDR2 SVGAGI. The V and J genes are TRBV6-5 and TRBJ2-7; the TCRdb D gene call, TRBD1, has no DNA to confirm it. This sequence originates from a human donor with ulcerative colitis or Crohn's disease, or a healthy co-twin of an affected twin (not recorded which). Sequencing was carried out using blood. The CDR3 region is CASSYLGGTKYEQYF.